In this sample, the clone carrying this T cell receptor beta chain turned up once. Its antigen remains unidentified. This record comes from a study of cytomegalovirus exposure and HLA in healthy donors. The PCR contained 60 Vbeta and 13 Jbeta primers. TCRdb's table, derived via immunoSEQ multiplex PCR, lists solely in-frame clones and lacks some. The sample yields some 170,000 clones, roughly four fifths seen once. Broader study findings: Roughly uniform sequencing depth across donors was assumed, possibly incorrectly. Donors belonging to an Asian-associated ancestry cluster reportedly showed fewer N-insertions in productive TCRs than the 666-donor mean, according to what a later analysis found.

Donors likely had unrecorded immune exposures despite being nominally healthy when sampled. The receptor comes from a woman aged 40 to 55 in good health and CMV-seronegative. Sequenced sample: PBMCs.

The CDR3 DNA reads TGTGCCAGCAGCTTAGGGGGACAGGGGCAAGCTTTCTTT. Translated, it gives CASSLGGQGQAFF. This sequence joins TRBV7-9 and TRBJ1-1; TRBD1 aligns across 10 bases. V shed 1 base and J 9 bases; nucleotides not matched to a gene: 2. Per the germline V gene, CDR1 is SEHNR and CDR2 is FQNEAQ (reference sequence). This CDR3 has 13 amino acids. The full variable domain, with the rest looked up from reference TRBV7-9 and TRBJ1-1, is DTGVSQNPRHKITKRGQNVTFRCDPISEHNRLYWYRQTLGQGPEFLTYFQNEAQLEKSRLLSDRFSAERPKGSFSTLEIQRTEQGDSAMYLCASSLGGQGQAFFGQGTRLTVV.